The 15 T cell receptor beta chains below come from one sample, sequenced in a study of CD4 and CD8 cells across lung adenocarcinoma regions. From the PCR reads, TCRdb called clonotypes with MiXCR, one entry per CDR3 protein. The repertoire holds under 10,000 distinct CDR3 sequences, roughly three fifths seen once, with over 20% in the top ten. Sequencing was performed on CD4+ T cells from the center of a lung tumor. The receptor set was obtained from a female donor with lung adenocarcinoma. The CD4 and CD8 labels of this study may be unreliable.

This clonotype occurred a few times. This may arise from a read error, as a much more abundant clone is one base away. The genes are TRBV6-5 and TRBJ2-1; tentatively, D is TRBD1 (6 bases). Per the germline V gene, CDR1 is MNHEY and CDR2 is SVGAGI. The V gene lost 2 bases and the J gene lost 13 bases, with 21 bases spanning the gap. The CDR3 extends over 15 amino acids. CDR3 DNA: TGTGCCAGCAGTTACGACTCCAGAGAGGGGGAGACCCAGTTCTTC. The encoded protein is CASSYDSREGETQFF.

The chain combines TRBV6-5 with TRBJ2-1; TRBD2 matches 7 bases. The J call may be wrong; the DNA end is better matched by TRBJ2-5. The CDR3 runs to 15 residues. Germline V CDR1 and CDR2: MNHEY, SVGAGI. CDR3 nucleotides: TGTGCCAGCAGTTTTGGGGGGGTAGCGCAAGAGACCCAGTACTTC. Amino acid sequence: CASSFGGVAQETQYF.

The rearrangement joins TRBV6-1 to TRBJ2-3; D might be TRBD2 (5 bases). The CDR3 is made up of 15 amino acids. V lost 9 bases and J 0 bases, leaving 16 bases between the germline ends. Germline CDR1 and CDR2: MNHNS and SASEGT. The CDR3 nucleotides are TGTGCCAGGGGTCTAGGAGGCCTTAGCACAGATACGCAGTATTTT. Its translation is CARGLGGLSTDTQYF.

This clonotype was observed a handful of times. V and J are TRBV6-5 and TRBJ1-2; D call uncertain. Deletions cut 1 base from V and 8 bases from J, with 8 bases between. CDR3 length: 12 residues. Germline CDR1 reads MNHEY; CDR2 reads SVGAGI. CDR3 in amino acids: CASSYLEGGYTF. The DNA of the CDR3 is TGTGCCAGCAGTTACTTAGAAGGCGGCTACACCTTC.

The chain carries TRBV14 and TRBJ1-1; D might be TRBD1 (5 bases). In germline, CDR1 is SGHDN, CDR2 FVKESK. The V end lost 5 bases, the J end lost 5 bases, and 9 bases lay between the germline ends. CDR3 size: 12 residues. CDR3 nucleotide sequence: TGTGCCAGCAGCAAAGGGGTTACTGAAGCTTTCTTT. Its protein is CASSKGVTEAFF.

V usage is TRBV6-1 and J usage is TRBJ2-5; 7 positions agree with TRBD1. With the DNA end fitting TRBJ2-7 better, the J assignment may be wrong. Germline loops: CDR1 MNHNS, CDR2 SASEGT. The CDR3 is made up of 15 amino acids. CDR3 coding DNA: TGTGCCAGCAGTGAAGAGGGGACAGCGCCTTACGAGCAGTACTTC. Protein product: CASSEEGTAPYEQYF.

The chain couples TRBV6-1 to TRBJ2-5, with 9 bases that match TRBD2. Gene TRBJ2-3 matches the end of the DNA better, so the J call may be wrong. Germline values: CDR1 MNHNS, CDR2 SASEGT. CDR3 length: 16 residues. For the CDR3, the DNA is TGTGCCAGCAGTGGCGGCGGGGGGGGTGTCGGGGAGACCCAGTATTTT. It is translated as CASSGGGGGVGETQYF.

This clonotype appeared a single time. The rearrangement links TRBV6-5 to TRBJ2-1; either TRBD1 or TRBD2 may fit D (5 bases each). Trimming shortened V by 2 bases and J by 11 bases, and 22 bases separated the two germline ends. The CDR3 runs to 16 residues. Per germline, CDR1 MNHEY and CDR2 SVGAGI. DNA for the CDR3: TGTGCCAGCAGTTACCGAGTTGGGACCCTAACCACCAAGCAGTTCTTC. Translated: CASSYRVGTLTTKQFF.

By sample share, this clonotype is medium-sized. V is TRBV6-1 and J is TRBJ2-2; D possibly corresponds to TRBD2 (6 bases). CDR3 length equals 17 residues. The V gene lost 7 bases and the J gene lost 3 bases, with 21 bases spanning the gap. Germline V lookup: CDR1 MNHNS, CDR2 SASEGT. Here the CDR3 DNA reads TGTGCCAGCAAAGTCCAGGTCCGGGGGTCGTACACCGGGGAGCTGTTTTTT. It specifies CASKVQVRGSYTGELFF.

In its sample, this clonotype is large. The chain links TRBV27 to TRBJ2-5, with D perhaps TRBD2 (6 bases). The CDR3 loop spans 11 amino acids. CDR1 MNHEY and CDR2 SMNVEV come from the germline V gene (reference sequence). V lost 9 bases to trimming and J lost 11 bases, with 16 bases between them. CDR3 sequence (DNA): TGTGCCAGGACCGTCTCGGGGGAGCAGTACTTC. Protein product: CARTVSGEQYF.

The V and J genes are TRBV6-4 and TRBJ2-7; D remains ambiguous. The CDR3 has 19 amino acids. Between the trimmed V and J ends, which lost 10 bases and 3 bases, there was a span of 34 bases. CDR1 and CDR2 from the germline V gene are MRHNA and SNTAGT. Here the CDR3 DNA reads TGTGCCAACAATCTACCAAGGTTCTCAGACGTCGACCCACTCTACGAGCAGTACTTC. It translates to CANNLPRFSDVDPLYEQYF.

This clonotype was seen only a few times. The chain couples TRBV6-1 to TRBJ2-1; perhaps TRBD2 as D (6 bases). The CDR3 runs 16 residues. The germline CDR1 and CDR2 sequences are MNHNS and SASEGT. V was shortened by 4 bases and J by 2 bases, with 15 bases between the two germline ends. The CDR3 nucleotides read TGTGCCAGCAGTGGTGCTTGGGGGAGGACCTACAATGAGCAGTTCTTC. It yields the protein CASSGAWGRTYNEQFF.

This clonotype was detected many times. The rearrangement uses TRBV6-1 and TRBJ1-5; TRBD1 matches 8 bases. Trimming cost V 5 bases and J 1 base; bases outside gene matches: 13. The CDR3 loop spans 18 amino acids. The germline V gene encodes CDR1 MNHNS and CDR2 SASEGT. The CDR3 here is CASSLLDRDGWSNQPQHF. CDR3 coding DNA: TGTGCCAGCAGTCTCTTGGACAGGGACGGGTGGAGCAATCAGCCCCAGCATTTT.

The chain links TRBV28 to TRBJ2-7, with 8 bases that match TRBD1. Germline-derived CDR1 and CDR2 are MDHEN and SYDVKM. The CDR3 sequence is 14 residues long. The V and J ends lost 7 bases and 1 base, in that order; junction bases with no gene match: 6. This CDR3 is CASTLQGDSYEQYF. As DNA, the CDR3 is TGTGCCAGCACCCTACAGGGGGATTCCTACGAGCAGTACTTC.

This clonotype is a singleton in its sample. The rearrangement joins TRBV10-3 to TRBJ2-2, with TRBD1 as a possible D gene (6 bases). Looked up from germline, CDR1 is ENHRY and CDR2 is SYGVKD. The V end was cut by 4 bases, the J end by 0 bases, with 9 bases between. The CDR3 runs 15 residues. CDR3: CAISGGGSNTGELFF. The CDR3, as DNA: TGTGCCATCAGTGGAGGGGGTTCGAACACCGGGGAGCTGTTTTTT.